This T cell receptor (beta chain) was found in a study of blood T cell repertoires in COVID-19. Germline-derived CDR1 and CDR2 are LGHNA and YNFKEQ. There are 13 residues in the CDR3. Trimming stripped 1 base from V and 5 bases from J, with 8 bases between. This clone was seen just once. Sequenced by immunoSEQ multiplex PCR; TCRdb stores in-frame clones only, minus some. The sample lists 200,000 or so clones; roughly nine tenths were seen once. What was sequenced was peripheral blood. The gene calls are TRBV4-2 and TRBJ1-2; D not resolved. The receptor was isolated from a woman between 65 and 79 years old with acute or convalescent COVID-19. The CDR3 sequence: CASSQVFQYGYTF. The CDR3 DNA is TGTGCCAGCAGCCAAGTCTTTCAGTATGGCTACACCTTC.